This TCR beta chain was retrieved from a study of chronic HIV infection and antiretroviral therapy. The CDR3 sequence is 14 residues long. In germline, CDR1 is SGHKS, CDR2 YYEKEE (reference sequence). V gave up 4 bases and J gave up 2 bases, with 12 bases separating them. This clonotype has a handful of counts. TCRdb itself ran the 5' RACE reads through MiXCR, one entry per CDR3 protein. Of 45,000 to 55,000 distinct CDR3 sequences in the sample, 19% are singletons; the top ten hold under 3.5%. The chain combines TRBV5-5 with TRBJ1-1; D unresolved. The sequenced sample consisted of peripheral blood. The TCR sequence derives from an adult who had HIV and had not received antiretroviral therapy, or was an uninfected healthy control (not recorded which). The CDR3 region is CASSLSETNTEAFF. The CDR3 nucleotides read TGTGCCAGCAGCCTGAGCGAGACTAACACTGAAGCTTTCTTT.